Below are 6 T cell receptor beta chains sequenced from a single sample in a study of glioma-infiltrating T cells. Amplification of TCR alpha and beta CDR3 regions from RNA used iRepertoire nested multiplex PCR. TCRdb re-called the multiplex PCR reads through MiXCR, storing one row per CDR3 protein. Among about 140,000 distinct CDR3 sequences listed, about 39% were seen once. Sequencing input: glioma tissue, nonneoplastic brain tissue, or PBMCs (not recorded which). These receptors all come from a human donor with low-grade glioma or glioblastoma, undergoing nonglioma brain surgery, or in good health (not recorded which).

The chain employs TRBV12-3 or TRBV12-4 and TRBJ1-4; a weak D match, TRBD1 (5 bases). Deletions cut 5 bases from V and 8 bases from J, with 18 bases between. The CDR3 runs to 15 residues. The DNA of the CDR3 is TGTGCCAGCAGTCCCGGAGCAGGGCTTCGAGAAAAACTGTTTTTT. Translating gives CASSPGAGLREKLFF.

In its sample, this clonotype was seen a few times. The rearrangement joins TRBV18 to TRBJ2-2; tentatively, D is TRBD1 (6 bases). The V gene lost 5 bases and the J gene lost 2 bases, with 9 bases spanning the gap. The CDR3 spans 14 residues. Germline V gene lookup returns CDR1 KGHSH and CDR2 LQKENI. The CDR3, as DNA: TGTGCCAGCTCATTGGACAGCAACACCGGGGAGCTGTTTTTT. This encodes CASSLDSNTGELFF.

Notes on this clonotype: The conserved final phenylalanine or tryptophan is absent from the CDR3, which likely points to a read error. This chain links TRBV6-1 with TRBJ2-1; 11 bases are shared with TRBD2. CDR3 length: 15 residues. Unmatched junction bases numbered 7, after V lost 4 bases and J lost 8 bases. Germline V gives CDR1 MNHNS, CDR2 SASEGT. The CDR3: CASSVAGGPSDEQFS. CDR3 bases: TGTGCCAGCAGTGTAGCGGGAGGGCCAAGCGATGAGCAGTTCTCC.

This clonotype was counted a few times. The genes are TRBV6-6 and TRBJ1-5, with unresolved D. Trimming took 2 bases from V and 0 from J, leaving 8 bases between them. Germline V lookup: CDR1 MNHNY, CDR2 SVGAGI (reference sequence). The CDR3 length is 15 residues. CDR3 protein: CASSYALGSNQPQHF. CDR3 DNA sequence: TGTGCCAGCAGTTACGCCTTGGGTAGCAATCAGCCCCAGCATTTT.

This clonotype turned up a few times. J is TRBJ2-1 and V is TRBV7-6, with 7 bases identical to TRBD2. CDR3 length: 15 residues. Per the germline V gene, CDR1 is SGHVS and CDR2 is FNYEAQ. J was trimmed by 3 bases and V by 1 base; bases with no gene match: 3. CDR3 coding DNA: TGTGCCAGCAGCTTAGGAGCGGGACTCTACAATGAGCAGTTCTTC. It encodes CASSLGAGLYNEQFF. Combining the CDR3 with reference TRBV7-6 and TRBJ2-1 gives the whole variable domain GAGVSQSPRYKVTKRGQDVALRCDPISGHVSLYWYRQALGQGPEFLTYFNYEAQQDKSGLPNDRFSAERPEGSISTLTIQRTEQRDSAMYRCASSLGAGLYNEQFFGPGTRLTVL.

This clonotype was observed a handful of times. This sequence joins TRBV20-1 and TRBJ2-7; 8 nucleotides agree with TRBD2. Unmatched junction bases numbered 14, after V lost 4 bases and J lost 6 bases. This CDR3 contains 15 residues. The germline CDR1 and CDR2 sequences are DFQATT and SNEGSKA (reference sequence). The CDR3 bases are TGCAGTGCTATCCCACGGCGGGGGGCTGGTGGCGAGCAGTACTTC. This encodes CSAIPRRGAGGEQYF.